Presented here are 6 T cell receptor beta chains from one specimen sequenced in a study of beta chain features in type 1 diabetes (dated by TCRdb to 2017 to 2018). The library was produced with the immunoSEQ multiplex PCR assay. The High Capacity cDNA Reverse Transcription Kit was used to reverse transcribe all of the isolated RNA, meaning that expressed TCRB transcripts were what got sequenced. TCRdb took this table from immuneACCESS and kept in-frame rearrangements with V and J called. Such tables lack part of the clones; where checked against another copy, unresolved V genes explain under half of the gap, and the rest is unexplained. This sample is represented by about 900,000 clones; about a sixth of them were singletons. The top ten hold 0.02% to 0.025% of the sample. The sample taken for sequencing was naive CD4+ T cells from blood. The sample's cell subset or site label, in plain terms: true naive CD4+ T cells. The receptors stem from a young woman in good health.

This clone was seen a few times. The chain couples TRBV4-3 to TRBJ2-7; tentative D call: TRBD2 (6 bases). The length of the CDR3 is 15 residues. Germline V gene lookup returns CDR1 LGHNA and CDR2 YSLEER. V was trimmed by 0 bases and J by 3 bases, leaving 12 bases between them. The CDR3 region has the DNA TGCGCCAGCAGCCAAGATGAGAGGGGAGGCTACGAGCAGTACTTC. Encoded protein: CASSQDERGGYEQYF.

This chain uses TRBV6-1 with TRBJ2-7, with TRBD2 matching over 8 bases. CDR3 length: 15 residues. Germline V gene data show CDR1 as MNHNS and CDR2 as SASEGT. J was trimmed by 6 bases and V by 0 bases; bases with no gene match: 7. The DNA of the CDR3 is TGTGCCAGCAGTGAAGCAACGGGACTAGTTGTCGAGCAGTACTTC. Translating it yields CASSEATGLVVEQYF.

This clone was picked up a small number of times. The chain employs TRBV7-8 and TRBJ2-7; D is undetermined. Germline assignment: CDR1 SGHVS and CDR2 FQNEAQ. The CDR3 length is 12 residues. The V end lost 2 bases, the J end lost 2 bases, and 4 bases lay between the germline ends. CDR3 amino acids: CASSLLPYEQYF. In DNA form, the CDR3 reads TGTGCCAGCAGCTTACTCCCCTACGAGCAGTACTTC.

The rearrangement links TRBV7-9 to TRBJ2-6, with D perhaps TRBD1 or TRBD2 (5 bases each). The V end was cut by 5 bases, the J end by 2 bases, with 10 bases between. Germline V gene lookup returns CDR1 SEHNR and CDR2 FQNEAQ (reference sequence). This CDR3 has 15 amino acids. The CDR3 loop is CASSGGWPGANVLTF. The CDR3 coding sequence is TGTGCCAGCAGCGGGGGTTGGCCTGGGGCCAACGTCCTGACTTTC.

The table lists this clone with a few counts. V is TRBV7-2 and J is TRBJ1-2, with D possibly matching TRBD1 (6 bases). CDR3 length: 13 residues. Per the germline V gene, CDR1 is SGHTA and CDR2 is FQGNSA. Trimming removed 10 bases at V and 8 bases at J, with 20 bases between. CDR3 sequence reads: CATFGLGTKGYTF. In DNA, the CDR3 is TGTGCCACCTTTGGATTAGGGACAAAAGGCTACACCTTC.

The chain recombines TRBV6-5 with TRBJ2-7, with unresolved D. Germline V gene sequence: CDR1 MNHEY, CDR2 SVGAGI. The CDR3 loop spans 12 amino acids. Trimming pared 4 bases from V and 3 bases from J, leaving 7 bases between. CDR3 nucleotide sequence: TGTGCCAGCAGTTTGACGTACTACGAGCAGTACTTC. As protein: CASSLTYYEQYF.